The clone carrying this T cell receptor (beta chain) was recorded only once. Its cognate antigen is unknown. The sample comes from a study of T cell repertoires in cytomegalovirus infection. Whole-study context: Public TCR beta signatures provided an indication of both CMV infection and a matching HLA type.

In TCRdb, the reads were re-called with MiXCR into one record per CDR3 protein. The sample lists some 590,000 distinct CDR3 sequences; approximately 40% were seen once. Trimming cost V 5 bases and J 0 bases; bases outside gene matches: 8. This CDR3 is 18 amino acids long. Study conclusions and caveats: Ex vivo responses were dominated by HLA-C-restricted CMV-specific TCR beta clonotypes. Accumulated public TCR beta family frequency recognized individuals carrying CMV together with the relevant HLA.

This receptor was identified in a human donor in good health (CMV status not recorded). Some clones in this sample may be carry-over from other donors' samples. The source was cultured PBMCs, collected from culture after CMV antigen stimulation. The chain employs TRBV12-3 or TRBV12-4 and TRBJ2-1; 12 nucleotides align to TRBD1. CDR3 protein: CASSPSGTGGLSYNEQFF. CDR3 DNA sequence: TGTGCCAGCAGTCCATCCGGGACAGGGGGCCTCTCCTACAATGAGCAGTTCTTC.